This record covers a single T cell receptor (beta chain). The CDR3 spans 16 residues. V lost 2 bases to trimming and J lost 4 bases; unmatched junction nucleotides: 6. CDR1 is SGHNT, CDR2 YYREEE, per germline (reference sequence). This entry belongs to a study of blood T cell repertoires in COVID-19. Overall study context: T cells, B-cell-depleted T cells, or PBMCs supplied cDNA or gDNA.

As originally analysed: Counts of nucleated cells, estimated from reference gene primer amplification, were obtained. Data came from immunoSEQ multiplex PCR; TCRdb stores just in-frame clones and leaves some out. V, J and clone size are taken as reported in that table, and D and trimming were inferred from the DNA itself. The data hold about 270,000 clones, with 84% observed a single time. This chain connects TRBV5-4 to TRBJ2-5; TRBD2 matches at 12 bases. The clonotype was recovered from a human donor in a cohort sampled during active COVID-19. Sequenced: peripheral blood. This CDR3 reads CASSLQGLAGGETQYF. The DNA of the CDR3 is TGTGCCAGCAGCTTACAGGGACTAGCGGGCGGAGAGACCCAGTACTTC.